Listed below are T cell receptor beta chains from one sample, sequenced in a study of shared clonotypes between healthy human individuals. Data came from immunoSEQ multiplex PCR; TCRdb stores just in-frame clones and leaves some out. Of hundreds of thousands of clones listed, around 75% are singletons. Sequenced material: PBMCs. These receptor sequences come from a woman aged 40 to 55 in good health. Some clones in this sample may be carry-over from other donors' samples. Each CDR3 is given with its conserved first and last residue. The D gene is left open where the match is weak. Size values are once, few and many counts, or a class for expanded clones, and some rows have none.

D,size,J,V,CDR3,DNA
-,-,TRBJ2-2,TRBV7-8,CASSLVSGANTGELFF,TGTGCCAGCAGCTTAGTCTCCGGGGCGAACACCGGGGAGCTGTTTTTT
TRBD1,-,TRBJ1-2,TRBV5-4,CASSAWTGYGYTF,TGTGCCAGCAGCGCCTGGACAGGGTATGGCTACACCTTC
-,-,TRBJ1-1,TRBV30,CAWIRTWGRGNTEAFF,TGTGCCTGGATAAGGACTTGGGGGCGCGGGAACACTGAAGCTTTCTTT
-,-,TRBJ2-5,TRBV5-4,CASSLVGSETQYF,TGTGCCAGCAGCTTGGTGGGGTCGGAGACCCAGTACTTC
TRBD1,-,TRBJ2-1,TRBV29-1,CSVVGTGDADEQFF,TGCAGCGTTGTGGGGACAGGGGATGCGGATGAGCAGTTCTTC
-,-,TRBJ2-7,TRBV18,CASSQGPGRTYEQYF,TGTGCCAGCTCACAAGGACCGGGACGCACCTACGAGCAGTACTTC
TRBD1,few,TRBJ1-1,TRBV5-1,CASSPRTGNTEAFF,TGCGCCAGCAGCCCCCGGACAGGGAACACTGAAGCTTTCTTT
TRBD2,once,TRBJ2-2,TRBV7-2,CASRRLAGSMGGELFF,TGTGCCAGCAGACGACTAGCGGGAAGTATGGGCGGGGAGCTGTTTTTT
-,-,TRBJ2-7,TRBV4-2,CASSQEGDLYEQYF,TGTGCCAGCAGCCAAGAGGGGGACCTCTACGAGCAGTACTTC
TRBD1,-,TRBJ2-5,TRBV9,CASSLRQGVETQYF,TGTGCCAGCAGCCTCAGACAGGGGGTAGAGACCCAGTACTTC
-,-,TRBJ2-7,TRBV6-6,CASAISDGSGEQYF,TGTGCCAGTGCAATATCGGACGGATCTGGGGAGCAGTACTTC
TRBD1,-,TRBJ1-2,TRBV12-5,CASGSGQGGYGYTF,TGTGCTAGTGGTTCGGGACAGGGCGGCTATGGCTACACCTTC
TRBD2,-,TRBJ2-7,TRBV5-6,CASSRDLAGGAEQYF,TGTGCCAGCAGTCGAGATTTAGCGGGAGGGGCCGAGCAGTACTTC